A single sample gave rise to the 13 T cell receptor beta chains below, sequenced in a study of blood T cell repertoires in COVID-19. TCRdb keeps only in-frame clones here, not all; method: immunoSEQ multiplex PCR. The sample records some 250,000 clones, roughly 80% being singletons. Sequencing used peripheral blood. Receptors were obtained from an older woman with active or convalescent COVID-19.

The genes are TRBV25-1 and TRBJ1-2; 7 bases are a match to TRBD1. Germline V CDR1 and CDR2: MGHDK, SYGVNS. The CDR3 runs to 14 residues. Germline trimming cut 5 bases from V and 3 bases from J; bases unmatched to any gene: 6. The CDR3 nucleotides read TGTGCCAGCAGTCAACAGGGGCGAGACTATGGCTACACCTTC. Residues: CASSQQGRDYGYTF.

V usage is TRBV19 and J usage is TRBJ2-1, with TRBD2 identical over 8 bases. Germline CDR1 reads LNHDA; CDR2 reads SQIVND (reference sequence). The CDR3 spans 16 residues. J lost 2 bases, V lost 1 base, and 4 bases had no gene match. The CDR3 here is CASSIGPGGPYNEQFF. The CDR3 coding sequence is TGTGCCAGTAGTATAGGACCGGGGGGGCCCTACAATGAGCAGTTCTTC.

V gene TRBV19 combines with J gene TRBJ2-7, with TRBD1 identical over 9 bases. CDR3 size: 16 residues. Germline V gene sequence: CDR1 LNHDA, CDR2 SQIVND (reference sequence). V dropped 6 bases and J dropped 1; count of bases not matched to a gene: 10. The CDR3 DNA reads as TGTGCCAGTAGATTAACAGGGGGCAGTGGTTCCTACGAGCAGTACTTC. Translating it yields CASRLTGGSGSYEQYF. The complete variable domain, with remaining parts taken from reference TRBV19 and TRBJ2-7, reads DGGITQSPKYLFRKEGQNVTLSCEQNLNHDAMYWYRQDPGQGLRLIYYSQIVNDFQKGDIAEGYSVSREKKESFPLTVTSAQKNPTAFYLCASRLTGGSGSYEQYFGPGTRLTVT.

V and J are TRBV19 and TRBJ1-1; D unclear. Trimming stripped 8 bases from V and 1 base from J, with 5 bases between. Germline-derived CDR1 and CDR2 are LNHDA and SQIVND (reference sequence). This CDR3 spans 11 amino acids. The chain's CDR3 is CASSRNTEAFF. The CDR3 nucleotides are TGTGCCAGTTCCCGGAACACTGAAGCTTTCTTT.

The V gene is TRBV3-1 (or the pseudogene TRBV3-2), the J gene TRBJ2-2; 9 nucleotides agree with TRBD1. The ends lost 2 bases at V and 15 bases at J; junction bases unmatched: 4. The CDR3 has 12 amino acids. CDR1 and CDR2 from the germline V gene are LGHDT and YNNKEL (reference sequence). CDR3 nucleotides: TGTGCCAGCAGCCAATGGGACAGGGTGATGTTTTTT. Amino acids: CASSQWDRVMFF.

This rearrangement joins TRBV10-2 to TRBJ2-5; 9 bases agree with TRBD1. Germline V CDR1 and CDR2: WSHSY, SAAADI. Germline trimming cut 6 bases from V and 4 bases from J; bases unmatched to any gene: 0. CDR3 size: 12 residues. CDR3 DNA: TGCGCCAGCAGGACAGGGGGAGAGACCCAGTACTTC. This codes for CASRTGGETQYF.

Worth noting for this clone: Other DNA sequences in this specimen translate into the identical CDR3. The genes are TRBV3-1 (or the pseudogene TRBV3-2) and TRBJ1-2; D is perhaps TRBD1 (6 bases). The CDR3 runs to 14 residues. V was trimmed by 0 bases and J by 4 bases, leaving 9 bases between them. In germline, CDR1 is LGHDT, CDR2 YNNKEL (reference sequence). The CDR3 sequence is CASSQEGGIYGYTF. CDR3 DNA: TGTGCCAGCAGCCAAGAAGGGGGAATCTATGGCTACACCTTC.

This chain links TRBV2 with TRBJ2-1; D uncertain. The ends were cut back, 5 bases at V and 0 bases at J, with 8 bases in the middle. This CDR3 region has 14 residues. Germline V lookup: CDR1 SNHLY, CDR2 FYNNEI. CDR3 coding DNA: TGTGCCAGCAGTCCCAGGTCCTCCTACAATGAGCAGTTCTTC. It codes for CASSPRSSYNEQFF. Combining the CDR3 with reference TRBV2 and TRBJ2-1 gives the whole variable domain EPEVTQTPSHQVTQMGQEVILRCVPISNHLYFYWYRQILGQKVEFLVSFYNNEISEKSEIFDDQFSVERPDGSNFTLKIRSTKLEDSAMYFCASSPRSSYNEQFFGPGTRLTVL.

The gene calls are TRBV27 and TRBJ1-2, with TRBD1 as a possible D gene (6 bases). Germline-derived CDR1 and CDR2 are MNHEY and SMNVEV (reference sequence). This CDR3 comprises 14 residues. Trimming stripped 2 bases from V and 6 bases from J, with 13 bases between. CDR3 sequence (DNA): TGTGCCAGCAGTTTACTGGGCCGACAGGATGGCTACACCTTC. Translation: CASSLLGRQDGYTF.

J is TRBJ2-1 and V is TRBV11-2, with D possibly matching TRBD1 (6 bases). V lost 5 bases and J 2 bases, leaving 16 bases between the germline ends. The CDR3 totals 16 residues. Germline loops: CDR1 SGHAT, CDR2 FQNNGV. CDR3 residues: CASSPPTGPPYNEQFF. In nucleotides, the CDR3 is TGTGCCAGCAGCCCCCCCACAGGGCCCCCCTACAATGAGCAGTTCTTC.

J is TRBJ1-1 and V is TRBV7-2; unclear D gene. Germline V gives CDR1 SGHTA, CDR2 FQGNSA. The CDR3 loop spans 14 amino acids. The ends were cut back, 5 bases at V and 5 bases at J, with 15 bases in the middle. The CDR3 sequence is CASSLLAQSTEAFF. The CDR3 nucleotides are TGTGCCAGCAGCCTCCTGGCACAGTCGACTGAAGCTTTCTTT.

The chain joins TRBV11-2 to TRBJ2-1; possibly TRBD1 for D (5 bases). Germline CDR1 is SGHAT and CDR2 is FQNNGV. V was cut by 5 bases and J by 15 bases, with 17 bases left in between. The CDR3 runs 12 residues. The CDR3 sequence: CASSRVGDTVFF. In nucleotides, the CDR3 is TGTGCCAGCAGCCGCGTAGGGGATACTGTGTTCTTC.

The chain combines TRBV2 with TRBJ1-1; D unclear. Germline V CDR1 and CDR2: SNHLY, FYNNEI. The CDR3 consists of 11 residues. V was clipped by 9 bases and J by 2 bases, with 7 bases between them. The CDR3 sequence: CASYRNTEAFF. For the CDR3, the DNA is TGTGCCAGTTATAGAAACACTGAAGCTTTCTTT.